The clone carrying this TCR beta chain showed up just once. This entry is derived from a study of blood T cell repertoires in COVID-19. Repertoires were generated with immunoSEQ multiplex PCR, while TCRdb's copy carries only in-frame clones and drops some. The sample consists of about 80,000 clones, about 83% of them appearing once. CDR1 is MNHEY and CDR2 is SMNVEV in the germline V gene (reference sequence). The junction had 2 bases not matched to a gene; V was cut back by 3 bases and J by 4 bases. The CDR3 totals 14 residues. Specimen: peripheral blood. The gene calls are TRBV27 and TRBJ1-5; 8 bases align to TRBD1. The receptor was isolated from a man aged 25 to 45 with acute or convalescent COVID-19. The CDR3: CASSLDRANQPQHF. The CDR3 coding sequence is TGTGCCAGCAGTTTGGACAGGGCAAATCAGCCCCAGCATTTT.